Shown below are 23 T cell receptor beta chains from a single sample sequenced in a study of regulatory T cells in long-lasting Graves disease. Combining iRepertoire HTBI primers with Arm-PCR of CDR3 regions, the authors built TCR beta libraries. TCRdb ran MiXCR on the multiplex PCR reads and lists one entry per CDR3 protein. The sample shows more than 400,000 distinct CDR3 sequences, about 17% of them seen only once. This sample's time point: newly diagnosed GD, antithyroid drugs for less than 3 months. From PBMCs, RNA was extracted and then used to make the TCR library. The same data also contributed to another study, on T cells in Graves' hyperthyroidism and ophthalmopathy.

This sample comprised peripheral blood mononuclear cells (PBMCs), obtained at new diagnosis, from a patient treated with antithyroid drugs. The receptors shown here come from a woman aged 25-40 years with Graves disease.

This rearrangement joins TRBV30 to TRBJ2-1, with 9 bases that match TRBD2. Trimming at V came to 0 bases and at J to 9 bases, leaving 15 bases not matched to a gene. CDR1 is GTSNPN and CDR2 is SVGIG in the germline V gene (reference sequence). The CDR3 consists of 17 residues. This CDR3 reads CAWSVLGLAGDLTEQFF. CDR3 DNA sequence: TGTGCCTGGAGTGTACTGGGATTAGCGGGAGATCTTACTGAGCAGTTCTTC.

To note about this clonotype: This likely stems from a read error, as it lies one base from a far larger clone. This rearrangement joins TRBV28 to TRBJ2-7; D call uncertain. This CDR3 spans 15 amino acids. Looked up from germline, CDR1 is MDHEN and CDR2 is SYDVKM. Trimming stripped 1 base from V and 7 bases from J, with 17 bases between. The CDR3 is CASSLLWVNYNEQYF. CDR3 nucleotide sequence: TGTGCCAGCAGTTTATTATGGGTTAACTACAATGAGCAGTACTTC.

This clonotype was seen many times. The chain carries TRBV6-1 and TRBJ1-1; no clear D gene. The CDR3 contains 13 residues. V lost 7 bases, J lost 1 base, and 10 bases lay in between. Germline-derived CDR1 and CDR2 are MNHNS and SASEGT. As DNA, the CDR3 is TGTGCCAGCAAGACACACTGGAACACTGAAGCTTTCTTT. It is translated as CASKTHWNTEAFF.

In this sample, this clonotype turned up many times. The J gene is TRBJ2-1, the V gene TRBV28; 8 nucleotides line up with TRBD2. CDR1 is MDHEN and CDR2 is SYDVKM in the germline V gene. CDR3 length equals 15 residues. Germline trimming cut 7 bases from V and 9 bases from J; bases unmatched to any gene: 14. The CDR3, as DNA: TGTGCCAGCATCCCCGGGGGGGGCGCAGGGAGTGAGCAGTTCTTC. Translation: CASIPGGGAGSEQFF. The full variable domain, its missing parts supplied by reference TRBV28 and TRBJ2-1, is DVKVTQSSRYLVKRTGEKVFLECVQDMDHENMFWYRQDPGLGLRLIYFSYDVKMKEKGDIPEGYSVSREKKERFSLILESASTNQTSMYLCASIPGGGAGSEQFFGPGTRLTVL.

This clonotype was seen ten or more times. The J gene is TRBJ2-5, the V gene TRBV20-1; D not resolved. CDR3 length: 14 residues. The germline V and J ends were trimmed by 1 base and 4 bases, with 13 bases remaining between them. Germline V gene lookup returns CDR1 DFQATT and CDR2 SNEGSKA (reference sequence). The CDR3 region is CSARVGVRPETQYF. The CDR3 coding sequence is TGCAGTGCTAGAGTCGGAGTGCGGCCAGAGACCCAGTACTTC.

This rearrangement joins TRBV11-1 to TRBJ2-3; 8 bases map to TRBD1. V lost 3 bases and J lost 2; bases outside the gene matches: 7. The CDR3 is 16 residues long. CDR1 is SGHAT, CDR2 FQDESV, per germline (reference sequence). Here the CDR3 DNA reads TGTGCCAGCAGCTTTTCCGGGACAGGCGACACAGATACGCAGTATTTT. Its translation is CASSFSGTGDTDTQYF.

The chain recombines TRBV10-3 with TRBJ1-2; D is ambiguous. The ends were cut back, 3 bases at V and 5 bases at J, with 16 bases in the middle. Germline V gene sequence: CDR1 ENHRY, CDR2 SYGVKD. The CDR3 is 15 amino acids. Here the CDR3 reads CAISDRRDKTYGYTF. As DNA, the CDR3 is TGTGCCATCAGTGATAGGAGGGATAAAACTTATGGCTACACCTTC.

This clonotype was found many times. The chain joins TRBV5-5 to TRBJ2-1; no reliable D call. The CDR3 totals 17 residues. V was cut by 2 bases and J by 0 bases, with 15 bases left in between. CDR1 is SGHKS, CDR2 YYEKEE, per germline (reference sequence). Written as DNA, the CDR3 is TGTGCCAGCAGCTTTAATCCGGCCCAGCTCTCCTACAATGAGCAGTTCTTC. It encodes CASSFNPAQLSYNEQFF.

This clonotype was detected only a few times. The CDR3 spells CASSEGTTGNTIYF. The CDR3 coding sequence is TGTGCCAGCAGTGAAGGGACAACAGGAAACACCATATATTTT. The chain carries TRBV6-2 or TRBV6-3 and TRBJ1-3; D is perhaps TRBD1 (6 bases). CDR3 length equals 14 residues. The V gene lost 5 bases and the J gene lost 4 bases, with 12 bases spanning the gap. Germline assignment: CDR1 MNHEY and CDR2 SVGEGT.

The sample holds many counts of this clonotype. In nucleotides, the CDR3 is TGTGCCAGCAGCGTCGGGGGGAGCTCCTATAATTCACCCCTCCACTTT. Its translation: CASSVGGSSYNSPLHF. The chain uses TRBV13 and TRBJ1-6, with D perhaps TRBD1 (5 bases). Between the trimmed V and J ends, which lost 5 bases and 0 bases, there was a span of 11 bases. Germline lookup yields CDR1 PRHDT and CDR2 FYEKMQ (reference sequence). The CDR3 spans 16 residues.

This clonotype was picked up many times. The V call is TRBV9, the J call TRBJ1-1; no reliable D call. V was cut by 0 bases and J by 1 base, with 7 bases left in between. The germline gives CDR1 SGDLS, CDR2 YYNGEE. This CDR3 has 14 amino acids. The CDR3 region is CASSVVGKNTEAFF. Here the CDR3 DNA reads TGTGCCAGCAGCGTAGTAGGTAAGAACACTGAAGCTTTCTTT.

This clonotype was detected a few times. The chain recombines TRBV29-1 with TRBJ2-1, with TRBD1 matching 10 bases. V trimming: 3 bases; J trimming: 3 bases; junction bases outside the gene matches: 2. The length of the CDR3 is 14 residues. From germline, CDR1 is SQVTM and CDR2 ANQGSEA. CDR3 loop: CSVDRDRGYNEQFF. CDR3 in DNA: TGCAGCGTTGACCGGGACAGGGGCTACAATGAGCAGTTCTTC.

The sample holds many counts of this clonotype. In nucleotides, the CDR3 is TGCAGTGCTAGTCTGACAGGGGATGAGCAGTTCTTC. It encodes CSASLTGDEQFF. The J gene is TRBJ2-1, the V gene TRBV20-1, with TRBD1 identical over 8 bases. The CDR3 runs 12 residues. The V gene end was trimmed by 3 bases and the J gene end by 8 bases; junction bases not matched to a gene: 3. Germline-derived CDR1 and CDR2 are DFQATT and SNEGSKA (reference sequence).

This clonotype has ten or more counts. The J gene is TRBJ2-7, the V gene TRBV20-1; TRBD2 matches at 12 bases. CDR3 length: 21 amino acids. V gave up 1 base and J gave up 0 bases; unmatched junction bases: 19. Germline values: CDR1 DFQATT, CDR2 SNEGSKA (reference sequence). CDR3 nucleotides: TGCAGTGCTAGAGTGTCGTTTTCGGGAAGGACTAGCGGGATTTTCTCCTACGAGCAGTACTTC. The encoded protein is CSARVSFSGRTSGIFSYEQYF.

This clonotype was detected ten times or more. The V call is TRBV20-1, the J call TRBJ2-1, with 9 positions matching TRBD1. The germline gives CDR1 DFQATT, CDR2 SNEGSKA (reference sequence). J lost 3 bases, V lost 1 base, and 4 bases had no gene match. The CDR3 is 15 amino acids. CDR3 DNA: TGCAGTGCTAGAGCAGACAGGGGGAACTACAATGAGCAGTTCTTC. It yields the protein CSARADRGNYNEQFF.

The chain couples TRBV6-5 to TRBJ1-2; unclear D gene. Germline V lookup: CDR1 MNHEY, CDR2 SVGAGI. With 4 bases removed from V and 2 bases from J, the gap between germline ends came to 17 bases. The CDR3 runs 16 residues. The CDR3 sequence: CASSSLTRAGNYGYTF. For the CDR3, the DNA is TGTGCCAGCAGTTCATTGACCAGAGCGGGGAACTATGGCTACACCTTC.

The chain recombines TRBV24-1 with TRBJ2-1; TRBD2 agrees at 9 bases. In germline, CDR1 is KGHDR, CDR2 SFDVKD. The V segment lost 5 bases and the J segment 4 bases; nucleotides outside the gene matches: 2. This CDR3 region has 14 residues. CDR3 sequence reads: CATSVTSGYNEQFF. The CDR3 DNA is TGTGCCACCAGTGTGACTAGCGGATACAATGAGCAGTTCTTC.

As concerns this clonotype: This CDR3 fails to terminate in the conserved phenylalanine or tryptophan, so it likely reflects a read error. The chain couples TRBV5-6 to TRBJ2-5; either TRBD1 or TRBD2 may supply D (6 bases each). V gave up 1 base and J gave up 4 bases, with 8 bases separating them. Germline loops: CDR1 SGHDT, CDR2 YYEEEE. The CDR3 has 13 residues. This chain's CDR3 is CASSLPGAETQYL. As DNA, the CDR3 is TGTGCCAGCAGCTTGCCGGGGGCAGAGACCCAGTACCTC.

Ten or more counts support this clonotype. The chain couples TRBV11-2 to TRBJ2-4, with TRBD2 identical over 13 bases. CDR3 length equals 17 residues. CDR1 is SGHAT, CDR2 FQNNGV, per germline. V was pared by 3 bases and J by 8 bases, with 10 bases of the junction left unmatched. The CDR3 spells CASSFRTSGSESYIQYF. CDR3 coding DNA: TGTGCCAGCAGCTTTAGGACTAGCGGGAGTGAGAGTTACATTCAGTACTTC.

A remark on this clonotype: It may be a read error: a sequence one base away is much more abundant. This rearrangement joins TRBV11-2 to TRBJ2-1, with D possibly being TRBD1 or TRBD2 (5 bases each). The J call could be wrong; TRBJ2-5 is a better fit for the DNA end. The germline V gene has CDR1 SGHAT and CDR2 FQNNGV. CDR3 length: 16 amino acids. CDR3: CASSLYGDGSRETQYF. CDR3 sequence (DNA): TGTGCCAGCAGCTTATACGGGGACGGCAGTAGGGAGACCCAGTACTTC.

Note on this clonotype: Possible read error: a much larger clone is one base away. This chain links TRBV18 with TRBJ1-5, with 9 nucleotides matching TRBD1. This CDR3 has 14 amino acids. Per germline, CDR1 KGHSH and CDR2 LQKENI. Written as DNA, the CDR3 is TGTGCCAGCTCACCAGGACAGGGGCGGCAGCCCCCGCATTTT. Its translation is CASSPGQGRQPPHF.

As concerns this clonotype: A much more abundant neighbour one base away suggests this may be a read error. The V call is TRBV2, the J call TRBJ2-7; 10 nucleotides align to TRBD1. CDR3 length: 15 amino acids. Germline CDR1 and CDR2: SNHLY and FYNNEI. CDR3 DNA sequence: TGTGCCAGCAGTGAAGGAGGACAGGGGGGCTACGAGCGGTACTTC. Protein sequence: CASSEGGQGGYERYF.

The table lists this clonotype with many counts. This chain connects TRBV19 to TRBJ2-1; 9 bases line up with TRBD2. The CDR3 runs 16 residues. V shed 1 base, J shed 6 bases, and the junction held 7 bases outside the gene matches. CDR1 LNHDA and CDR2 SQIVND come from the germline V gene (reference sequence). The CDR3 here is CASSIVGSGRTNEQFF. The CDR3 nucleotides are TGTGCCAGTAGTATAGTCGGTAGCGGGAGAACCAATGAGCAGTTCTTC.